What follows describes a single T cell receptor beta chain. Its recognized antigen is unknown. One base away there is no much larger clone; base qualities are not given. Trimming removed 0 bases from V and 5 bases from J, leaving 8 bases between the germline ends. The germline V gene (reference sequence) supplies CDR1 DFQATT and CDR2 SNEGSKA. The CDR3, cysteine through phenylalanine, is 13 amino acids long. CDR3 DNA only is kept here, 39 bases in frame from base 1. The time point label for this specimen denotes: 45 days after influenza vaccine administration. The library was produced with RT-PCR. The run used an Illumina HiSeq 2500. In-frame beta chains were kept once TCRdb had trimmed the public reads at Q25 with fastp and called clones with MiXCR. One record per CDR3 amino acid sequence lists the most common genes and DNA. The sample table contains under 500,000 distinct CDR3 sequences; only one count was recorded for 9.5% to 12% of them. The top ten constitute roughly 12% of the sample.

This record comes from a study of response to subunit inactivated influenza vaccine (dated by TCRdb to 2016 to 2019). As for the study more broadly: The study used deep quantitative T cell receptor repertoire profiling to track responses to a trivalent subunit inactivated influenza vaccine.

The investigation overall reported the following: The authors suggested that each seasonal influenza vaccination may recruit only a limited number of new T cells.

This receptor was identified in a man aged 50-59 years who received an inactivated influenza vaccine. Donor details come from another sample of the same person, matched by shared clones. The chain couples TRBV20-1 to TRBJ2-1; TRBD2 is a possible D gene, resting on 5 matching bases. Sequences were derived from PBMCs from blood, sampled 40 to 50 days after vaccination. This receptor has the CDR3 CSARDSGNNEQFF. The DNA sequence is as follows: TGCAGTGCTAGAGATTCGGGAAACAATGAGCAGTTCTTC.